This T cell receptor beta chain was identified during a study of blood T cells in healthy people across ages. Study-wide points: PBMCs left unsorted prevented a conclusive naive versus antigen-experienced comparison.

Then a second PCR, running about 6 to 12 cycles, was carried out with a sample-barcoded 5' primer and a J-beta primer mix. Each cDNA was tagged by a template-switch adaptor containing 12 random nucleotides. TCRdb passed the 5' RACE reads through MiXCR, listing each CDR3 protein once. The table lists 1 million or so distinct CDR3 sequences, 25% of them singletons. The CDR3 consists of 12 residues. Germline assignment: CDR1 DFQATT and CDR2 SNEGSKA (reference sequence). Between the trimmed V and J ends, which lost 2 bases and 8 bases, there was a span of 12 bases. The sample providers were healthy Caucasian people from Russia, aged about 6 to 90. Regarding this clonotype: Its antigen is undetermined.

These data were likewise used in another study, on T cells of mothers and their children.

V gene TRBV20-1 combines with J gene TRBJ1-2; tentatively, D is TRBD1 (5 bases). The sample consisted of blood. The sequence was collected from a girl aged 2 to 10 in good health. CDR3 sequence reads: CSARQGSQGYTF. CDR3 sequence (DNA): TGCAGTGCTAGACAGGGATCTCAGGGCTACACCTTC.